This T cell receptor (beta chain) was retrieved from a study of regulatory T cells in long-lasting Graves disease (dated by TCRdb to the early 2020s). For the study in its entirety: Antithyroid drugs had been taken for less than 3 months by newly diagnosed Graves' disease patients. This study used TCR sequencing and RNA sequencing of peripheral blood to compare persistent Graves' disease patients against newly diagnosed Graves' disease patients. The study was registered as a clinical trial and conducted in China. A total of about 35 samples underwent TCR sequencing, from roughly 13 patients with persistent Graves' disease and around 20 patients with newly diagnosed Graves' disease.

This clonotype was found many times. There is no known antigen for this receptor. Compared with germline, one end of the junction differs, possibly owing to a read error. What the work shows at the level of the full study, not this receptor alone: The small sample size was acknowledged by the authors as a limitation that may reduce accuracy. More public clonotypes were shared among persistent patients (2,741) than among newly diagnosed patients (966). The study examined only peripheral blood because the primary lesion, thyroid tissue, could not be accessed. Preferential use of TRBV28, TRBJ1-2 and TRBJ2-5 was observed in persistent disease, whereas TRBV20-1 and TRBJ2-1 were favored in newly diagnosed disease. Only the TCR beta chain was sequenced and analyzed. Persistent Graves' disease patients showed lower TCR Shannon entropy and fewer highly expanded clones than newly diagnosed patients, suggesting clonal expansion.

Receptors were amplified or captured by multiplex PCR. Sequencing relied on an Illumina HiSeq 4000. To build TCR beta libraries, CDR3 regions were amplified by Arm-PCR using iRepertoire HTBI primers. Before sequencing, the PCR products underwent gel purification. The paper's processing steps were these. Gene usage analysis of CDR3 amino acid clonotypes used the 60 to 75 TRBV and 12 to 15 TRBJ segments found across samples. Filtered high-quality paired reads were merged into contigs using COPE and FqMerger. BLAST was used to align contigs to IMGT TRBV, TRBD and TRBJ reference genes, with CDR3 defined following IMGT. Clonotypes above 0.1% frequency were classified as highly expanded clones. Shannon entropy was used to measure repertoire diversity, and the Gini coefficient was used to measure V-J evenness. Clonotypes shared by more than one individual were considered public. TCRdb reworked the public reads: Q25 trimming with fastp, MiXCR clone assembly, productive beta chains retained. For every CDR3 protein sequence, its rows merge into one entry that carries the most common genes and DNA. TCRdb assigned the V and J calls; the authors' analysis was not used. The sample includes hundreds of thousands of distinct CDR3 sequences, with around 17% observed a single time. About 10% of the sample is held by the ten biggest clonotypes.

Via the germline V gene, CDR1 is SGHRS and CDR2 YFSETQ. The CDR3 runs 15 residues from the cysteine to the phenylalanine. Kept here is only the CDR3 DNA, which spans 45 bases and is read in frame from base 1. The time point label here, explained by the study, means: newly diagnosed GD, antithyroid drugs for less than 3 months. For both TCR sequencing and RNA sequencing, RNA was extracted from PBMCs in TRIzol. The diagnosis of Graves' disease was made according to American Thyroid Association guidelines. Patients were recruited from an endocrinology department in Xi'an, China. Each patient gave approximately 10 milliliters of peripheral blood, collected in an EDTA anticoagulant tube. Ficoll Paque Plus density gradient separation was used to isolate PBMCs, and no additional T cell sorting was done. An Agilent 2100 Bioanalyzer and agarose gel were used to assess RNA quality, and a NanoDrop 2000 was used to measure RNA concentration.

The data were also submitted as part of a second study, on T cells in Graves' hyperthyroidism and ophthalmopathy. From the second report: A patient counted as having stable Graves' hyperthyroidism if no progression to ophthalmopathy occurred over 18 months of follow-up. Hyperthyroidism patients were newly diagnosed, with disease duration under 2 months, and aged 18 to 65 years. Patients with uncontrolled infections, other autoimmune diseases, pregnancy or lactation were excluded. Clinical symptoms, serum thyroxine and TRAb, thyroid ultrasound, and orbital computed tomography formed the basis for the diagnoses. A first-round RT-PCR of the TCR CDR3 used the HTBI primer set with the Qiagen OneStep RT-PCR kit. Most expanded thyroid clonotypes (frequency above 0.001) were also found in blood, which suggests that blood repertoires may mirror thyroid immune responses. Ophthalmopathy was separated from stable hyperthyroidism by a 13 V-J signature model, with approximately 90% sensitivity and approximately 81% specificity obtained in cross-validation and 80%/75% obtained in testing. In validation, progression to ophthalmopathy was predicted by the model with 65% to 71% sensitivity and 72.22% specificity, a median of approximately 6.5 months before onset. To identify distinguishing TCR V-J signatures, a discovery cohort of around 98 patients was used, comprising 43 with Graves' ophthalmopathy and 55 to 65 with stable Graves' hyperthyroidism. An independent validation cohort of some 18 hyperthyroidism patients and approximately 16 patients who later progressed to ophthalmopathy tested prospective prediction of ophthalmopathy. The 100 or so discovery patients were randomly split 7:3 into training and test sets. Thyroid tissue and blood T-cell repertoires from six Graves' hyperthyroidism patients were also compared in the study. After blood sampling, hyperthyroidism patients were treated with methimazole at a starting dose of 30 mg daily, and ophthalmopathy patients were treated with high-dose intravenous methylprednisolone. Libraries were constructed in a second round of multiplex PCR, after which size selection and purification were carried out. The libraries were sequenced on an Illumina HiSeq2000 using paired-end 100 bp reads. SOAPnuke was used to process the raw data, removing reads that contained adapters or uncalled bases, had a mean Phred below 15, or lacked an exact match to the constant primer or identifier. High-quality paired reads were merged using COPE v1.2.5, and each unique nucleotide sequence was defined as a clonotype. MiTCR v1.1 was used to align the clonotypes against IMGT TRBV, TRBD and TRBJ reference segments. The analysis included only V-J combinations with a frequency above 0.0001, which together covered roughly 99% of the repertoires. The TCS score was defined as the ratio of F50 (clonal expansion) to E x V (chaos), calculated using BLOSUM62-based TCRdist between CDR3 peptides within each V-J. Welch's t-statistics and random forest reduced just over 500 V-J features to 10 to 15, which were used in a naive Bayes classifier (R e1071). Sample size was not statistically predetermined, and investigators were not blinded to group allocation. According to the paper, TCR Vbeta CDR3 sequencing was carried out on 135 peripheral blood samples, which came from 40 to 45 ophthalmopathy, around 75 hyperthyroidism and about 17 progressor patients.

The rearranged segments are TRBV5-1 and TRBJ2-3; tentative D gene TRBD2, with 6 bases matching. The clonotype comes from a woman under 40 with Graves disease. Donor details come from another sample of the same person, matched by shared clones. This material consisted of peripheral blood mononuclear cells (PBMCs), taken at new diagnosis, from a patient treated with antithyroid drugs. The DNA reads TGTGCCAGCAGCTTGGGAGGTACATTTACAGATACGCAGTATTTT. This encodes CASSLGGTFTDTQYF.